This TCR beta chain derives from a study of T cell changes during pregnancy in multiple sclerosis. V shed 5 bases, J shed 3 bases, and the junction held 10 bases outside the gene matches. CDR1 LNHDA and CDR2 SQIVND come from the germline V gene (reference sequence). There are 15 residues in the CDR3. The data were produced by immunoSEQ multiplex PCR, yet TCRdb's version contains in-frame clones alone and is incomplete. The sample yields about 110,000 clones, 91% seen once. The V and J genes are TRBV19 and TRBJ2-7; 7 bases agree with TRBD1. Material: peripheral blood, obtained before pregnancy. This TCR came from a female donor with multiple sclerosis, enrolled in a pregnancy study. CDR3: CASSPRQGQIYEQYF. The CDR3 DNA reads as TGTGCCAGTAGTCCGAGACAGGGACAGATCTACGAGCAGTACTTC.